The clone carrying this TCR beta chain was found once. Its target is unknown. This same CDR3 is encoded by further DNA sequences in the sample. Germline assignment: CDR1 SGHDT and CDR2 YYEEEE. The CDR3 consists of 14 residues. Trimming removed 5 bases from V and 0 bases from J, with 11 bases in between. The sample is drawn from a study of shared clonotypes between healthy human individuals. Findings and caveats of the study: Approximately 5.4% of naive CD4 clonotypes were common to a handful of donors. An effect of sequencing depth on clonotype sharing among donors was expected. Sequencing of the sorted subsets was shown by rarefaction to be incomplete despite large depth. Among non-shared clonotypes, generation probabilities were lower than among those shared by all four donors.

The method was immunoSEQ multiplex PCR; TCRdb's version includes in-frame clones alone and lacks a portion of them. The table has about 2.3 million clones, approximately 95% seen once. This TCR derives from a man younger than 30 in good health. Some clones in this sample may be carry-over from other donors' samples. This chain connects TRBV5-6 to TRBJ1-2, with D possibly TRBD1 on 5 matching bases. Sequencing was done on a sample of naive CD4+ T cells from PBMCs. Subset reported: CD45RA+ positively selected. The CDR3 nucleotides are TGTGCCAGCAGTCTCGGGACGGCTAACTATGGCTACACCTTC. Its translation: CASSLGTANYGYTF.